This paragraph reports one T cell receptor (beta chain). Its target is unknown. It was with 60 Vbeta and 13 Jbeta primers that the PCR ran. Sequencing was performed with immunoSEQ multiplex PCR; in TCRdb, only in-frame clones are kept and a portion is missing. The sample gives around 300,000 clones, over 85% of which show up once; approximately 2.4% is in the top ten. The CDR3 loop spans 14 amino acids. In germline, CDR1 is LNHDA, CDR2 SQIVND (reference sequence). Each of the donors was a healthy bone marrow donor. The sample originates from a study of cytomegalovirus exposure and HLA in healthy donors. Study-wide findings and caveats: Overall, under 200 TCR beta chains were annotated as cytomegalovirus-associated.

Specimen: PBMCs. This receptor was taken from a woman aged 18-29 years in good health and CMV-seronegative. The chain has TRBV19 and TRBJ2-5, with D possibly TRBD2 on 5 matching bases. The J call is doubtful: the DNA matches TRBJ2-7 better. In DNA form, the CDR3 reads TGTGCCAGTAGTATGGCCGGGATCTCCTACGAGCAGTACTTC. Protein sequence: CASSMAGISYEQYF.